This TCR beta chain stems from a study of blood T cell repertoires in COVID-19. Whole-study context: PBMCs, B-cell-depleted T cells, or T cells were the source of the cDNA or gDNA that made up the material.

To note about this clone: Germline is not matched at one junction end, which may reflect a read error.

Recovery among Cohort 3 donors was established by two negative PCRs, clearance, or symptom resolution. Sequenced by immunoSEQ multiplex PCR; TCRdb stores in-frame clones only, minus some. The sample lists around 400,000 clones, 83% seen once, with 5.1% in the top ten. CDR1 is SGHTA and CDR2 is FQGNSA in the germline V gene. The CDR3 contains 14 residues. V gene TRBV7-2 combines with J gene TRBJ2-7, with TRBD2 as a possible D gene (6 bases). The TCR was taken from a woman aged 45-65 years who had recovered from COVID-19. The sequencing sample was made of PBMCs or T cells enriched from blood (not recorded which). CDR3 region: CASSLSSGSYGQYF. The CDR3 coding sequence is TGTGCCAGCAGCTTATCTTCCGGGAGCTACGGGCAGTACTTC.